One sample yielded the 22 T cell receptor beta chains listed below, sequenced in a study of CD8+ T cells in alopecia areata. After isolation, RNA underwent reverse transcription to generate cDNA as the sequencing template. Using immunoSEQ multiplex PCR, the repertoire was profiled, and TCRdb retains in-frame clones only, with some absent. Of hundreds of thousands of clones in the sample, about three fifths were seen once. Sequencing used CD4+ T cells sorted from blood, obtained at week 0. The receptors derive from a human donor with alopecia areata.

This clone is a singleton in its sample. This CDR3 reads CASSLGSGAFNEQFF. CDR3 bases: TGTGCCAGCAGCTTAGGTAGCGGAGCGTTCAATGAGCAGTTCTTC. The rearrangement links TRBV7-8 to TRBJ2-1; D may be TRBD2 (6 bases). The CDR3 contains 15 residues. V was trimmed by 1 base and J by 6 bases, leaving 13 bases between them. Looked up from germline, CDR1 is SGHVS and CDR2 is FQNEAQ.

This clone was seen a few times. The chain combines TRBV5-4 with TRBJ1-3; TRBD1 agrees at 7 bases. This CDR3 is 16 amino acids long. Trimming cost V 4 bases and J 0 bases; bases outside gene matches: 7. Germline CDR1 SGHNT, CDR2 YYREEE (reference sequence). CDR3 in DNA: TGTGCCAGCAGCCCCGAGGGACAGATCTCTGGAAACACCATATATTTT. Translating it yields CASSPEGQISGNTIYF.

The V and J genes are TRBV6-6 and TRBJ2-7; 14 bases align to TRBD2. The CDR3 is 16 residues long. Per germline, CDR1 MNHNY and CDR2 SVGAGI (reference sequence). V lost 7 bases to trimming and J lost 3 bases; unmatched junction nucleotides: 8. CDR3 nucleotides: TGTGCCAGCACGCGAGGAGGGACTAGCGGGAGCTACGAGCAGTACTTC. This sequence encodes CASTRGGTSGSYEQYF.

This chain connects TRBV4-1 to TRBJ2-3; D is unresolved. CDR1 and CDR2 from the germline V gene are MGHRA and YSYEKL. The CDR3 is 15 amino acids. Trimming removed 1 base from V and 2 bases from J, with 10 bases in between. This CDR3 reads CASSQALLVTDTQYF. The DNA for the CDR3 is TGCGCCAGCAGCCAAGCGCTCCTGGTCACAGATACGCAGTATTTT.

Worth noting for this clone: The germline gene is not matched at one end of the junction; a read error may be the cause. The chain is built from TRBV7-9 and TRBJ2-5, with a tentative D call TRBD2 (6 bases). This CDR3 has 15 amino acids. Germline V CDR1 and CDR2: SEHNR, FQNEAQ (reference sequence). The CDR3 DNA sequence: TGTGCCAGCAGCTTGGGGTTACTAGCCCAAGAGACCCAGCACTTC. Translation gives CASSLGLLAQETQHF.

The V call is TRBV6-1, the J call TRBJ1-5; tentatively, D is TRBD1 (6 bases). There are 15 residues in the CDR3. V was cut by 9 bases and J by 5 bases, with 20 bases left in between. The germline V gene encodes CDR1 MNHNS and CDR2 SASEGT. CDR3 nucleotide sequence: TGTGCCAGTTTCCCAGGGCAAGGGGGGTATCAGCCCCAGCATTTT. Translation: CASFPGQGGYQPQHF.

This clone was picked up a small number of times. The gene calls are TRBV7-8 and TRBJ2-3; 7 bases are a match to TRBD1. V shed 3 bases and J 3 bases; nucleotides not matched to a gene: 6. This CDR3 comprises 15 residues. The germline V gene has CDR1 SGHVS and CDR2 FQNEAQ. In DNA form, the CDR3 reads TGTGCCAGCAGCTTCCGGACAGGTGGGACAGATACGCAGTATTTT. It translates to CASSFRTGGTDTQYF. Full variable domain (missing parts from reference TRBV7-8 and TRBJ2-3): GAGVSQSPRYKVAKRGQDVALRCDPISGHVSLFWYQQALGQGPEFLTYFQNEAQLDKSGLPSDRFFAERPEGSVSTLKIQRTQQEDSAVYLCASSFRTGGTDTQYFGPGTRLTVL.

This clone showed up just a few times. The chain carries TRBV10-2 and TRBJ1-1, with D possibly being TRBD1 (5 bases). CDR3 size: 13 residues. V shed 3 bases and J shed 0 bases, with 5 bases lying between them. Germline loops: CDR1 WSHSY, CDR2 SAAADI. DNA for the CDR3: TGCGCCAGCAGTGACAGGGTGAACACTGAAGCTTTCTTT. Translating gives CASSDRVNTEAFF.

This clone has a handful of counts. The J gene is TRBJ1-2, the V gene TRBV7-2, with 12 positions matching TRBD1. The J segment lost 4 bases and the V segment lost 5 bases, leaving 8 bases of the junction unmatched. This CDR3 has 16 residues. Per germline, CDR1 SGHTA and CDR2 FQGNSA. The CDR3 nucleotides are TGTGCCAGCAGCAGCCGGGACAGGGGGCTGAGCTATGGCTACACCTTC. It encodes CASSSRDRGLSYGYTF.

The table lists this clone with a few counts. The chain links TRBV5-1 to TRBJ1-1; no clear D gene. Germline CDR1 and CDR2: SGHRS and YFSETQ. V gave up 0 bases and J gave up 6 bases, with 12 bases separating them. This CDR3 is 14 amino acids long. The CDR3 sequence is CASSLDGPGAEAFF. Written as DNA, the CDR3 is TGCGCCAGCAGCTTGGACGGCCCCGGGGCTGAAGCTTTCTTT.

The CDR3 sequence is CSVVLQGAVEAFF. The CDR3 DNA reads TGCAGCGTTGTACTACAGGGGGCGGTTGAAGCTTTCTTT. The chain recombines TRBV29-1 with TRBJ1-1, with 9 nucleotides matching TRBD1. Germline trimming cut 4 bases from V and 7 bases from J; bases unmatched to any gene: 7. Germline V lookup: CDR1 SQVTM, CDR2 ANQGSEA. The CDR3 spans 13 residues.

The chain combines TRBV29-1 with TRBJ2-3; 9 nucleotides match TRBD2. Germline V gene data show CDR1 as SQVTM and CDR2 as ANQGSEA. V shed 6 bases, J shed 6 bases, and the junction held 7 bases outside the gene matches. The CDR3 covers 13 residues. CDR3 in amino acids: CSVKGLAWDTQYF. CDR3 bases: TGCAGCGTAAAAGGACTAGCGTGGGATACGCAGTATTTT.

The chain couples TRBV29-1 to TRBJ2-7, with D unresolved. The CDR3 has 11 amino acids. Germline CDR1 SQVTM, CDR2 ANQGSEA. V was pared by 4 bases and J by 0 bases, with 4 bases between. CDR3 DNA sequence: TGCAGCGTTGTTCACTCCTACGAGCAGTACTTC. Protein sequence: CSVVHSYEQYF.

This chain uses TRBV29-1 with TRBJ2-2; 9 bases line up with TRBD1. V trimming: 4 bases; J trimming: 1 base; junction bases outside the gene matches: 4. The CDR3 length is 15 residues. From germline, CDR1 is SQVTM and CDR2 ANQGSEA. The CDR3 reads CSVVGDRVNTGELFF. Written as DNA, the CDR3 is TGCAGCGTTGTAGGGGACAGGGTGAACACCGGGGAGCTGTTTTTT.

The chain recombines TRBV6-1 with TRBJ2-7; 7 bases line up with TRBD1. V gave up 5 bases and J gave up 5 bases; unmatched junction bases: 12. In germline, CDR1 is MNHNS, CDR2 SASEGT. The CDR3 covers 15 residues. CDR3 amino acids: CASSPKTGMIDEQYF. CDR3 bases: TGTGCCAGCAGTCCCAAGACAGGGATGATTGACGAGCAGTACTTC.

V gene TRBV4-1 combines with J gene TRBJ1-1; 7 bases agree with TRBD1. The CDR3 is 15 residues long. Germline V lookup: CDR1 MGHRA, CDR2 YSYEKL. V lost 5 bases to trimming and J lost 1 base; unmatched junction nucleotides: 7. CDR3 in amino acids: CASSTGQPQNTEAFF. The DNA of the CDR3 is TGCGCCAGCAGCACGGGACAGCCGCAGAACACTGAAGCTTTCTTT.

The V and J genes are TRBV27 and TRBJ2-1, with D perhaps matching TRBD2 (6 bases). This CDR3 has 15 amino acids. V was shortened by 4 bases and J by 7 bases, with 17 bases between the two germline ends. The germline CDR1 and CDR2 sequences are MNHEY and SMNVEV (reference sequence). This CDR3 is CASSSRLGFGNEQFF. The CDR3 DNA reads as TGTGCCAGCAGTTCCCGACTAGGGTTCGGTAATGAGCAGTTCTTC.

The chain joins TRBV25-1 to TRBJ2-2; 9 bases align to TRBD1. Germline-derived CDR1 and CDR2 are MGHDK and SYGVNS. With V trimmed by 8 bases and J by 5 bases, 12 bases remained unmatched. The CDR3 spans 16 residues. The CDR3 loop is CASYTSGQGATGELFF. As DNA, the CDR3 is TGTGCCAGCTATACCTCGGGACAGGGAGCTACCGGGGAGCTGTTTTTT.

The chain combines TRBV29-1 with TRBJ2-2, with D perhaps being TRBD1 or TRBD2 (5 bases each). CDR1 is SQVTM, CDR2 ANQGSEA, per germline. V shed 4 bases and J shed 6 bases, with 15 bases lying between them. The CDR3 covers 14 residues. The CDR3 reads CSVAGQGRAGELFF. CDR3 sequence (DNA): TGCAGCGTTGCAGGTCAGGGACGGGCCGGGGAGCTGTTTTTT.

The CDR3 is CASSSTGIYGYTF. Here the CDR3 DNA reads TGTGCCAGCAGCTCAACCGGGATCTATGGCTACACCTTC. This rearrangement joins TRBV7-9 to TRBJ1-2, with D uncertain. Trimming removed 4 bases from V and 4 bases from J, with 10 bases in between. This CDR3 has 13 residues. CDR1 is SEHNR, CDR2 FQNEAQ, per germline (reference sequence).

The CDR3 sequence: CASSPQPGREQYF. CDR3 DNA sequence: TGTGCCAGCAGCCCACAACCGGGGCGCGAGCAGTACTTC. The chain combines TRBV7-9 with TRBJ2-7; D is perhaps TRBD1 or TRBD2 (5 bases each). V lost 5 bases to trimming and J lost 6 bases, with 14 bases between them. This CDR3 is 13 amino acids long. Germline V CDR1 and CDR2: SEHNR, FQNEAQ (reference sequence).

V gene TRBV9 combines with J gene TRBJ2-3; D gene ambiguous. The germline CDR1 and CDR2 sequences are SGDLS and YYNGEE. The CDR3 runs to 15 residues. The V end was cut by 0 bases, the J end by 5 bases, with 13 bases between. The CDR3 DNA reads TGTGCCAGCAGCGTAGACTCGTACACCCAAGATACGCAGTATTTT. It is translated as CASSVDSYTQDTQYF.